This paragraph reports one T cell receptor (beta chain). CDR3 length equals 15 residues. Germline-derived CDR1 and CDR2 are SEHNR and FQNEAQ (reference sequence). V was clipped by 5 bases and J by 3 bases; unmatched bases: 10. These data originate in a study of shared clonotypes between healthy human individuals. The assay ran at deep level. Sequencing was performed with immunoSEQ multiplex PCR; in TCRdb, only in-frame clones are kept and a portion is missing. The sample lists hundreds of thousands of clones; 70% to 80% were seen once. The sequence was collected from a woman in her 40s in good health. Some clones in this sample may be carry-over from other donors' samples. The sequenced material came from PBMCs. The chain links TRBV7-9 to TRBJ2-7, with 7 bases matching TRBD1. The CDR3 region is CASSLRQGTSYEQYF. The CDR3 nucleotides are TGTGCCAGCAGCCTGAGACAGGGAACGAGCTACGAGCAGTACTTC.